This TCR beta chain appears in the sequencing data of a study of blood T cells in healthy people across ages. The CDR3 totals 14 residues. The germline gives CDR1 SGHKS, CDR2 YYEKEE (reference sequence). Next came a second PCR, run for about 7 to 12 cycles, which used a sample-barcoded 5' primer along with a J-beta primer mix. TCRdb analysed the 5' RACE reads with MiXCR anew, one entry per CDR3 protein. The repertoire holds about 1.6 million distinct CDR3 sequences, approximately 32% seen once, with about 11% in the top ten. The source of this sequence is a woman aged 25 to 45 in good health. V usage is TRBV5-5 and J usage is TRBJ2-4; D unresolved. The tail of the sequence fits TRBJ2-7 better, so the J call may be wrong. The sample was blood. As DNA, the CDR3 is TGTGCCAGCAGCTTTGAGCCTTACCTTTACGAGCAGTACTTC. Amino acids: CASSFEPYLYEQYF.